Below, one TCR beta chain is given with its context. This record comes from a study of OX40 agonist ivuxolimab in advanced cancers. The CDR3 has 14 residues. Germline V gene sequence: CDR1 GTSNPN, CDR2 SVGIG (reference sequence). Germline trimming cut 5 bases from V and 0 bases from J; bases unmatched to any gene: 2. Here immunoSEQ multiplex PCR was the method, and the copy in TCRdb shows in-frame clones only, minus some. The table lists about 58,000 clones, around four fifths of them singletons. The rearrangement joins TRBV30 to TRBJ1-1; TRBD1 matches at 11 bases. The TCR was taken from an adult with an advanced solid tumor such as melanoma, head and neck, liver or kidney cancer. This material consisted of CD4+ or CD8+ T cells sorted from blood, taken in a trial of the OX40 agonist ivuxolimab. CDR3: CAWGTGGLNTEAFF. CDR3 DNA: TGTGCCTGGGGGACAGGGGGATTGAACACTGAAGCTTTCTTT. Complete variable domain (other parts from reference TRBV30 and TRBJ1-1): SQTIHQWPATLVQPVGSPLSLECTVEGTSNPNLYWYRQAAGRGLQLLFYSVGIGQISSEVPQNLSASRPQDRQFILSSKKLLLSDSGFYLCAWGTGGLNTEAFFGQGTRLTVV.